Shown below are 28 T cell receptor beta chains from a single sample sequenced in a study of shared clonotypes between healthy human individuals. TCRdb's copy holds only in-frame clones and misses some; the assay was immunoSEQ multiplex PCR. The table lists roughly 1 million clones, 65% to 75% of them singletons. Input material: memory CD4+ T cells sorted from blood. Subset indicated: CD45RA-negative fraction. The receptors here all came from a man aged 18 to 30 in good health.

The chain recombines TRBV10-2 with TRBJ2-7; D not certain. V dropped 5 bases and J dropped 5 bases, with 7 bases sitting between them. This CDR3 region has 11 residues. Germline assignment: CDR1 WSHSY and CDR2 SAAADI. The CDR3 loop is CASSNSNEQYF. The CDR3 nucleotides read TGCGCCAGCAGTAACAGCAACGAGCAGTACTTC.

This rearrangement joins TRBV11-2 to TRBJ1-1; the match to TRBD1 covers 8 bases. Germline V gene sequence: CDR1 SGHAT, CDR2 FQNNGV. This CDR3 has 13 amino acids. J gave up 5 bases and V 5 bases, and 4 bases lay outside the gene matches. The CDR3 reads CASSGQGGTEAFF. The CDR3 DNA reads TGTGCCAGCAGCGGACAGGGTGGGACTGAAGCTTTCTTT.

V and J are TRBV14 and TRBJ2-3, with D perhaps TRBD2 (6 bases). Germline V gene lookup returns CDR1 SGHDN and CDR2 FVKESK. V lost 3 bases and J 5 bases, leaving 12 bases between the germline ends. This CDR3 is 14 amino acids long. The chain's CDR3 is CASSHVSGRDTQYF. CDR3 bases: TGTGCCAGCAGCCACGTAAGCGGGCGAGATACGCAGTATTTT.

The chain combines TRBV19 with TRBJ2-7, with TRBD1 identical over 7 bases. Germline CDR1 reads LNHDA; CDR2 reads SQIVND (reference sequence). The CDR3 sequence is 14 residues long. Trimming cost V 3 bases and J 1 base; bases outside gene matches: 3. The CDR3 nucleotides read TGTGCCAGTAGTATGGGACAGAGTTCCTACGAGCAGTACTTC. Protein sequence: CASSMGQSSYEQYF. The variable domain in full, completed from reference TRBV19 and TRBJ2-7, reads DGGITQSPKYLFRKEGQNVTLSCEQNLNHDAMYWYRQDPGQGLRLIYYSQIVNDFQKGDIAEGYSVSREKKESFPLTVTSAQKNPTAFYLCASSMGQSSYEQYFGPGTRLTVT.

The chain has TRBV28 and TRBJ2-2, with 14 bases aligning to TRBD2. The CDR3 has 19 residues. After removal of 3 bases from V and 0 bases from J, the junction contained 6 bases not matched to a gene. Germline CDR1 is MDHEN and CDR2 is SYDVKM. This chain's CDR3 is CASSFWTSGGHTNTGELFF. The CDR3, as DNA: TGTGCCAGCAGTTTTTGGACTAGCGGGGGGCACACGAACACCGGGGAGCTGTTTTTT.

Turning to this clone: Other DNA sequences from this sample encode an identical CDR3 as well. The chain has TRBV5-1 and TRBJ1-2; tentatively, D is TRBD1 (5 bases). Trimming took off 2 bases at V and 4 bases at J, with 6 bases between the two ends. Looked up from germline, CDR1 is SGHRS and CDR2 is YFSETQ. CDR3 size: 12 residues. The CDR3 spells CASSFDSYGYTF. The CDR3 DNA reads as TGCGCCAGCAGCTTTGACAGCTATGGCTACACCTTC.

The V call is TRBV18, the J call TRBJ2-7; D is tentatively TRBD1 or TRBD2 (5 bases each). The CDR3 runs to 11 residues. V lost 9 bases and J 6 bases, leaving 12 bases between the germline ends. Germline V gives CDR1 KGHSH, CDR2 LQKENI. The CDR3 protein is CASRGVGEQYF. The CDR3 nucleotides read TGTGCCAGTAGGGGAGTAGGCGAGCAGTACTTC. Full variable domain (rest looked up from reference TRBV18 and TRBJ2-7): NAGVMQNPRHLVRRRGQEARLRCSPMKGHSHVYWYRQLPEEGLKFMVYLQKENIIDESGMPKERFSAEFPKEGPSILRIQQVVRGDSAAYFCASRGVGEQYFGPGTRLTVT.

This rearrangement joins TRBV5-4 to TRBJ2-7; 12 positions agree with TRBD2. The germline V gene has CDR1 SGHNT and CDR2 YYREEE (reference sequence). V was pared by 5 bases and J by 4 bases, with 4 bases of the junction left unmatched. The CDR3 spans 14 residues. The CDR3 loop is CASSLTSGSYEQYF. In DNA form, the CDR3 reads TGTGCCAGCAGTTTGACTAGCGGGAGTTACGAGCAGTACTTC.

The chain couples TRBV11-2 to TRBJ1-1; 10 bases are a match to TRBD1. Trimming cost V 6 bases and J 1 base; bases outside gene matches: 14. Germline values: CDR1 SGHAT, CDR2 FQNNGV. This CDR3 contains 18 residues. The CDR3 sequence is CASRSTGDRGLQNTEAFF. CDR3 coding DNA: TGTGCCAGCAGGTCAACCGGGGACAGGGGACTCCAGAACACTGAAGCTTTCTTT. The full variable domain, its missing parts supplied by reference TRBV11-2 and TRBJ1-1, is EAGVAQSPRYKIIEKRQSVAFWCNPISGHATLYWYQQILGQGPKLLIQFQNNGVVDDSQLPKDRFSAERLKGVDSTLKIQPAKLEDSAVYLCASRSTGDRGLQNTEAFFGQGTRLTVV.

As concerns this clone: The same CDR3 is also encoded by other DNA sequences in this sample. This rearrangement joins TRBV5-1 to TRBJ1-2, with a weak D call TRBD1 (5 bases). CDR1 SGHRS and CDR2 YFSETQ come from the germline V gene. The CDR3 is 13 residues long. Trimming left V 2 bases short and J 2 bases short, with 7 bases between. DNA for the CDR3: TGCGCCAGCAGCTTCGGGGACAACTATGGCTACACCTTC. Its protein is CASSFGDNYGYTF.

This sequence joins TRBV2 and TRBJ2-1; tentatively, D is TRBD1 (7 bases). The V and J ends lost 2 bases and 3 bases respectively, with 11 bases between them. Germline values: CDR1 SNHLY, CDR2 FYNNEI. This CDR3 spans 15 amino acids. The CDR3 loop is CASSERQGGYNEQFF. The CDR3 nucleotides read TGTGCCAGCAGTGAACGGCAGGGGGGCTACAATGAGCAGTTCTTC.

CDR3 amino acids: CASDRRRASGANVLTF. The CDR3 bases are TGTGCCAGCGACAGACGCAGGGCCAGTGGGGCCAACGTCCTGACTTTC. The chain combines TRBV27 with TRBJ2-6, with D possibly matching TRBD1 (5 bases). CDR1 and CDR2 from the germline V gene are MNHEY and SMNVEV (reference sequence). Trimming shortened V by 8 bases and J by 3 bases, and 17 bases separated the two germline ends. CDR3 size: 16 residues.

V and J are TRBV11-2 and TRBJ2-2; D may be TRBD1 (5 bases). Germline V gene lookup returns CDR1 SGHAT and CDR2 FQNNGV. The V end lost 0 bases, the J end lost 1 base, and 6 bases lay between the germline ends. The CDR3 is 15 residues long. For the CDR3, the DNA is TGTGCCAGCAGCTTAGAGGGGCGGAACACCGGGGAGCTGTTTTTT. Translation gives CASSLEGRNTGELFF.

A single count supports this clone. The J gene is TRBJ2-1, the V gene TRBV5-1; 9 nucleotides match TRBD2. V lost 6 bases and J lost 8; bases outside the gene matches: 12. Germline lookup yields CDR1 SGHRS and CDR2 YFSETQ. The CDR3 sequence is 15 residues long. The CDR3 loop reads CASKTAGGVVDEQFF. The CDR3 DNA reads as TGCGCCAGCAAAACAGCGGGAGGCGTGGTAGATGAGCAGTTCTTC. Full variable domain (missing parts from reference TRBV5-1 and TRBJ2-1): KAGVTQTPRYLIKTRGQQVTLSCSPISGHRSVSWYQQTPGQGLQFLFEYFSETQRNKGNFPGRFSGRQFSNSRSEMNVSTLELGDSALYLCASKTAGGVVDEQFFGPGTRLTVL.

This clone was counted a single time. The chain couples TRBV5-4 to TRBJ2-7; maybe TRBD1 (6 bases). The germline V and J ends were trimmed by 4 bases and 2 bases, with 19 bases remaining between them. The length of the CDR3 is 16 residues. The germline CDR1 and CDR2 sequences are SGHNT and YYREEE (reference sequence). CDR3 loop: CASSPEPGRGTYEQYF. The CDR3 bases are TGTGCCAGCAGCCCGGAGCCGGGCAGGGGCACCTACGAGCAGTACTTC.

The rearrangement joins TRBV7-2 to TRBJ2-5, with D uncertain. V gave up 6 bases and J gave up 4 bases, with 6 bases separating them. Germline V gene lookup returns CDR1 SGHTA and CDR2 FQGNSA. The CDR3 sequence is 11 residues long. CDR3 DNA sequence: TGTGCCAGCAGTTCCGCAGAGACCCAGTACTTC. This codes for CASSSAETQYF.

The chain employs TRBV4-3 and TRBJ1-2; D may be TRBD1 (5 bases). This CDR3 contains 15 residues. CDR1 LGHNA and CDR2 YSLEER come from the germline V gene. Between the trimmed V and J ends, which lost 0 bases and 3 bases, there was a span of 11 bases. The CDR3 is CASSQEMGRDYGYTF. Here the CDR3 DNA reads TGCGCCAGCAGCCAAGAAATGGGGCGAGACTATGGCTACACCTTC.

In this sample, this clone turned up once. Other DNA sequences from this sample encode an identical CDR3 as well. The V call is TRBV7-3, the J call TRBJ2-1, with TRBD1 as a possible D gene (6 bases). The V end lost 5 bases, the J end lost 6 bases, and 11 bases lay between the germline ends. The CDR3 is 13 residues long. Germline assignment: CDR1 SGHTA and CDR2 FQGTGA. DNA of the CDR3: TGTGCCAGCAGCCCCAGGGGCCGCAATGAGCAGTTCTTC. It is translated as CASSPRGRNEQFF.

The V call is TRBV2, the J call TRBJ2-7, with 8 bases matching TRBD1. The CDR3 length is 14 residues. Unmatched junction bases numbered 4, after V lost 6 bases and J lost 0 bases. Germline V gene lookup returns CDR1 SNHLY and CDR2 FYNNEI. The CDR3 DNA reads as TGTGCCAGCAGGTTAACAGGGGGCTCCTACGAGCAGTACTTC. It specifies CASRLTGGSYEQYF.

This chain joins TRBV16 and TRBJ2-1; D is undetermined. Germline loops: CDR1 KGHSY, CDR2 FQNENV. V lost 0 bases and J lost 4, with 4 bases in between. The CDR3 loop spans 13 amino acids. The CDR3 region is CASSQSRYNEQFF. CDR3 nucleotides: TGTGCCAGCAGCCAATCAAGATACAATGAGCAGTTCTTC.

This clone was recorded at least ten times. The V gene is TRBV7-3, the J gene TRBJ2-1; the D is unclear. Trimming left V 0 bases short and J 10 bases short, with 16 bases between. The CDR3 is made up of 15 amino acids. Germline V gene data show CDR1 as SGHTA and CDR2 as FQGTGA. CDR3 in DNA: TGTGCCAGCAGCTTAACGGGTACGGACCGTGAGGAGCAGTTCTTC. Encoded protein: CASSLTGTDREEQFF.

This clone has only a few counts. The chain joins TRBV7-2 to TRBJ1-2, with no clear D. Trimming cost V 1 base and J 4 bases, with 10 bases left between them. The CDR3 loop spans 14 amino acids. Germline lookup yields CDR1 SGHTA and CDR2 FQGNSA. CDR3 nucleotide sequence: TGTGCCAGCAGCTTAGGCTACAGCCTCTATGGCTACACCTTC. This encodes CASSLGYSLYGYTF.

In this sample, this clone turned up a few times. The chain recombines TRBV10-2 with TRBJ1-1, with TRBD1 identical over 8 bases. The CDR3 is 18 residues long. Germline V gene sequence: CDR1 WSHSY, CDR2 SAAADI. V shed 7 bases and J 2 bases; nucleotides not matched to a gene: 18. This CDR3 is CASTDIAGGLPTNTEAFF. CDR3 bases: TGCGCCAGCACCGACATCGCAGGGGGCCTCCCAACTAACACTGAAGCTTTCTTT.

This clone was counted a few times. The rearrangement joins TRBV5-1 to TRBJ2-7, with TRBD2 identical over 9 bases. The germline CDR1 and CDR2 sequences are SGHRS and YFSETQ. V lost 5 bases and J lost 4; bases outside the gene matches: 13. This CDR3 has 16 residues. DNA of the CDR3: TGCGCCAGCAGTTCTCTTGCGGGACTAGCAGATTACGAGCAGTACTTC. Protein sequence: CASSSLAGLADYEQYF.

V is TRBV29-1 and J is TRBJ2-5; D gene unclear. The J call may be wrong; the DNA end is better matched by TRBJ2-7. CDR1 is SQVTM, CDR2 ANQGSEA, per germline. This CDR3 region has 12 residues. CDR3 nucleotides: TGCAGCGTTGAGGGCCAGAGCTACGAGCAGTACTTC. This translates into CSVEGQSYEQYF.

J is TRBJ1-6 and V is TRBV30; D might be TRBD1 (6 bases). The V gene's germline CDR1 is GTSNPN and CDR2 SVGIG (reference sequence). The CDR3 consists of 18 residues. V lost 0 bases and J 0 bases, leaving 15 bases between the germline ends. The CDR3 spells CAWSVYRTASSYNSPLHF. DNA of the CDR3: TGTGCCTGGAGTGTATATCGGACAGCTAGCTCCTATAATTCACCCCTCCACTTT.

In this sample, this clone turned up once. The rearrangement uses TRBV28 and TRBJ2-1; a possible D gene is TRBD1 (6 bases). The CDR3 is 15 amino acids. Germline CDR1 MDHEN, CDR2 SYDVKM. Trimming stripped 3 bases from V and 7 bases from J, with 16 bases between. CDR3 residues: CASSFPGQMGNEQFF. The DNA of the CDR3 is TGTGCCAGCAGTTTCCCGGGACAAATGGGGAATGAGCAGTTCTTC. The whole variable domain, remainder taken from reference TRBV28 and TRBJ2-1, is DVKVTQSSRYLVKRTGEKVFLECVQDMDHENMFWYRQDPGLGLRLIYFSYDVKMKEKGDIPEGYSVSREKKERFSLILESASTNQTSMYLCASSFPGQMGNEQFFGPGTRLTVL.

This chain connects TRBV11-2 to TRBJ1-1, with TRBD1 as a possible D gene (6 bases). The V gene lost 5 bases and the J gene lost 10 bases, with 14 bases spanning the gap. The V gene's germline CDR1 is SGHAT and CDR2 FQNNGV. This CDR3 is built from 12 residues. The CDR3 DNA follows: TGTGCCAGCAGCCCGGGGCAAGGGGGAGCTTTCTTT. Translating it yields CASSPGQGGAFF.